This TCR beta chain comes out of a study of cytomegalovirus exposure and HLA in healthy donors. The overall study: An early release of data contained approximately 85 million unique TCRs, which came from HLA-typed donors. Study-wide results and caveats: With DRB1 most and HLA-C fewest, TCR association rates differed between HLA loci in a later analysis. As a later analysis showed, a missense DCLRE1C variant was linked to trimming of TCR beta V- and J-genes.

A note on this clone: Antigen specificity is unknown.

V lost 4 bases to trimming and J lost 3 bases; unmatched junction nucleotides: 6. Germline-derived CDR1 and CDR2 are MNHNS and SASEGT. This CDR3 is 15 amino acids long. The PCR was carried out with 60 Vbeta primers and 13 Jbeta primers. Sequencing used immunoSEQ multiplex PCR; TCRdb keeps in-frame clones, though not all of them. The table includes fewer than 250,000 clones, roughly 87% detected once. Material: PBMCs. V is TRBV6-1 and J is TRBJ2-7; 10 bases line up with TRBD1. This clonotype originated in a man aged 40-49 years in good health and CMV-seropositive. The CDR3 is CASSARDRGLYEQYF. CDR3 bases: TGTGCCAGCAGTGCCCGGGACAGGGGACTCTACGAGCAGTACTTC.